The 2 T cell receptor beta chains below come from one sample, sequenced in a study of T-cell reconstitution after alpha-beta-depleted transplantation in children. Findings and caveats of the study: Newly generated T cells supplied most T-cell counts and diversity one year post-transplant.

Unique molecular identifiers were incorporated when the TCRbeta library was constructed. TCRdb reprocessed the PCR reads via MiXCR and lists one record per CDR3 protein. This sample yields around 270,000 distinct CDR3 sequences, of which approximately 7.3% are seen a single time; about 9.3% belongs to the top ten. Which antigens these TCRs recognize remains unknown. Sequencing used peripheral blood, obtained 360 days after TCRalphabeta/CD19-depleted stem cell transplant. The origin of the receptors is a female patient aged 2 to 10 who had a stem cell transplant for Fanconi anemia, so the T cells may come from the graft donor.

This clonotype was counted many times. The chain has TRBV10-3 and TRBJ2-3, with D hard to call. Germline V lookup: CDR1 ENHRY, CDR2 SYGVKD. Trimming shortened V by 3 bases and J by 5 bases, and 3 bases separated the two germline ends. The CDR3 spans 11 residues. In DNA form, the CDR3 reads TGTGCCATCAGTGATCAAGATACGCAGTATTTT. Translation: CAISDQDTQYF.

This clonotype was observed at least ten times. The genes are TRBV5-8 and TRBJ2-1, with 12 bases fitting TRBD2. The CDR3 runs to 16 residues. V trimming: 4 bases; J trimming: 5 bases; junction bases outside the gene matches: 7. Germline CDR1 SGHTS, CDR2 YDEGEE. The CDR3 DNA is TGTGCCAGCAGCCGGAGAGGACTAGCGGGGAACAATGAGCAGTTCTTC. As protein: CASSRRGLAGNNEQFF.